One sample yielded the 6 T cell receptor beta chains listed below, sequenced in a study of T cell repertoires in cytomegalovirus infection. From the reads, TCRdb called clonotypes with MiXCR, one entry per CDR3 protein. The sample carries around 260,000 distinct CDR3 sequences, 20% to 30% recorded once. Specimen: PBMCs. The source of these receptors is a human donor in good health (CMV status not recorded). Some clones in this sample may be carry-over from other donors' samples.

This clonotype was observed many times. The chain is built from TRBV7-2 and TRBJ2-3; 7 bases agree with TRBD2. This CDR3 region has 16 residues. Germline CDR1 SGHTA, CDR2 FQGNSA. The ends lost 5 bases at V and 1 base at J; junction bases unmatched: 9. The CDR3 loop is CASSGRRAGGTDTQYF. The CDR3 DNA sequence: TGTGCCAGCAGCGGCCGTCGGGCGGGAGGCACAGATACGCAGTATTTT. Full variable domain (rest looked up from reference TRBV7-2 and TRBJ2-3): GAGVSQSPSNKVTEKGKDVELRCDPISGHTALYWYRQSLGQGLEFLIYFQGNSAPDKSGLPSDRFSAERTGGSVSTLTIQRTQQEDSAVYLCASSGRRAGGTDTQYFGPGTRLTVL.

There are many counts of this clonotype. The chain joins TRBV7-2 to TRBJ2-3; D may be TRBD2 (6 bases). Per the germline V gene, CDR1 is SGHTA and CDR2 is FQGNSA. There are 18 residues in the CDR3. Trimming took 4 bases from V and 0 from J, leaving 20 bases between them. This CDR3 reads CASSWRALALTSTDTQYF. The CDR3, as DNA: TGTGCCAGCAGCTGGCGGGCTCTAGCGCTCACTAGCACAGATACGCAGTATTTT.

This sequence joins TRBV20-1 and TRBJ2-1; TRBD2 matches at 10 bases. V was pared by 0 bases and J by 7 bases, with 9 bases of the junction left unmatched. This CDR3 is 16 amino acids long. Germline V lookup: CDR1 DFQATT, CDR2 SNEGSKA (reference sequence). The CDR3 here is CSARDLERGGQNEQFF. Written as DNA, the CDR3 is TGCAGTGCTAGAGATCTGGAGCGGGGGGGCCAAAATGAGCAGTTCTTC.

The V call is TRBV12-3 or TRBV12-4, the J call TRBJ1-1; 7 bases are shared with TRBD1. V lost 2 bases, J lost 6 bases, and 6 bases stayed unmatched. The CDR3 contains 14 residues. CDR3 residues: CASSLRQGKPEAFF. CDR3 sequence (DNA): TGTGCCAGCAGTTTACGACAGGGAAAGCCTGAAGCTTTCTTT.

The chain uses TRBV6-2 or TRBV6-3 and TRBJ2-2, with D maybe TRBD1 (5 bases). Germline V gene data show CDR1 as MNHEY and CDR2 as SVGEGT. CDR3 size: 13 residues. Trimming took 5 bases from V and 6 from J, leaving 10 bases between them. The CDR3 nucleotides read TGTGCCAGCAGTCAGGGCCAGGCCGGGGAGCTGTTTTTT. The encoded protein is CASSQGQAGELFF.

This clonotype was detected only a few times. The chain links TRBV28 to TRBJ2-1; a weak D match, TRBD1 (5 bases). Trimming took off 5 bases at V and 4 bases at J, with 15 bases between the two ends. The CDR3 is 15 amino acids. CDR1 and CDR2 from the germline V gene are MDHEN and SYDVKM. The CDR3 region is CASSQNSRVYNEQFF. In nucleotides, the CDR3 is TGTGCCAGCAGTCAAAACTCCAGGGTTTACAATGAGCAGTTCTTC.